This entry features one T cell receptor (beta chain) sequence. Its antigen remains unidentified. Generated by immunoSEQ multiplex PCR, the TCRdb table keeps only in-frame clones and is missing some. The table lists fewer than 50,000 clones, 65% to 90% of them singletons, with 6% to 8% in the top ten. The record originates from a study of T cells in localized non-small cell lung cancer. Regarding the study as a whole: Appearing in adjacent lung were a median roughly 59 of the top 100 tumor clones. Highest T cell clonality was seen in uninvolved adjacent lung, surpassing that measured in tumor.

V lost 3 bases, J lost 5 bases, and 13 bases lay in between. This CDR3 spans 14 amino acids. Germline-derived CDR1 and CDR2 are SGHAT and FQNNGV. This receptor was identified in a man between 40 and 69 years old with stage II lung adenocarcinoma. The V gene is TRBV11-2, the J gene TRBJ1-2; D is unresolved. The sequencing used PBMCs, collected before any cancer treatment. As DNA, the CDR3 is TGTGCCAGCAGCTTGGGCCGCGGCCATTATGGCTACACCTTC. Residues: CASSLGRGHYGYTF.